The 24 T cell receptor beta chains below were found in one sample sequenced in a study of T cell responses to AZD1222 COVID-19 vaccine. TCRdb's table, derived via immunoSEQ multiplex PCR, lists solely in-frame clones and lacks some. The sample carries 140,000 to 150,000 clones, roughly 91% recorded once. Sequencing used peripheral blood, obtained on day 0 of AZD1222 vaccination. The receptor set was obtained from an adult in good health.

V usage is TRBV20-1 and J usage is TRBJ2-7; D gene ambiguous. With 6 bases removed from V and 6 bases from J, the gap between germline ends came to 9 bases. The length of the CDR3 is 10 residues. Germline CDR1 reads DFQATT; CDR2 reads SNEGSKA (reference sequence). The CDR3 protein is CSAKSVEQYF. Written as DNA, the CDR3 is TGCAGTGCCAAAAGCGTCGAGCAGTACTTC.

The chain uses TRBV15 and TRBJ2-7; no reliable D call. Germline V gives CDR1 LNHNV, CDR2 YYDKDF (reference sequence). V was cut by 0 bases and J by 6 bases, with 12 bases left in between. This CDR3 region has 14 residues. The CDR3 spells CATSRDPAFSEQYF. As DNA, the CDR3 is TGTGCCACCAGCAGAGACCCCGCTTTTTCCGAGCAGTACTTC.

This chain uses TRBV29-1 with TRBJ1-2; D not certain. The germline gives CDR1 SQVTM, CDR2 ANQGSEA. The germline V and J ends were trimmed by 4 bases and 1 base, with 7 bases remaining between them. CDR3 length: 12 residues. Here the CDR3 reads CSVGRLNYGYTF. In nucleotides, the CDR3 is TGCAGCGTTGGGCGGCTTAACTATGGCTACACCTTC.

V and J are TRBV7-2 and TRBJ2-7; 10 bases match TRBD1. The germline CDR1 and CDR2 sequences are SGHTA and FQGNSA. This CDR3 is 13 amino acids long. Trimming cost V 8 bases and J 3 bases; bases outside gene matches: 4. DNA for the CDR3: TGTGCCAGCGGGACAGGGGATATCTACGAGCAGTACTTC. It codes for CASGTGDIYEQYF. The whole variable domain, remainder taken from reference TRBV7-2 and TRBJ2-7, is GAGVSQSPSNKVTEKGKDVELRCDPISGHTALYWYRQSLGQGLEFLIYFQGNSAPDKSGLPSDRFSAERTGGSVSTLTIQRTQQEDSAVYLCASGTGDIYEQYFGPGTRLTVT.

The rearrangement links TRBV4-1 to TRBJ1-5, with D maybe TRBD1 (5 bases). The CDR3 sequence is 17 residues long. V was trimmed by 0 bases and J by 6 bases, leaving 18 bases between them. Germline-derived CDR1 and CDR2 are MGHRA and YSYEKL. CDR3 loop: CASSQEGRAGTTQPQHF. Here the CDR3 DNA reads TGCGCCAGCAGCCAAGAGGGCAGGGCAGGGACTACTCAGCCCCAGCATTTT.

This chain links TRBV6-6 with TRBJ2-1; no firm D call. This CDR3 spans 12 amino acids. Trimming shortened V by 4 bases and J by 5 bases, and 6 bases separated the two germline ends. CDR1 and CDR2 (germline): MNHNY, SVGAGI (reference sequence). The DNA for the CDR3 is TGTGCCAGCAGTTTTGAGAACAATGAGCAGTTCTTC. Translation: CASSFENNEQFF.

The chain has TRBV19 and TRBJ1-3; D ambiguous. Germline V CDR1 and CDR2: LNHDA, SQIVND (reference sequence). V lost 3 bases, J lost 0 bases, and 9 bases lay in between. The CDR3 extends over 15 amino acids. CDR3 bases: TGTGCCAGTAGTATGTTAACCAGCTCTGGAAACACCATATATTTT. Protein product: CASSMLTSSGNTIYF.

J is TRBJ2-5 and V is TRBV5-1; 10 bases line up with TRBD2. The V segment lost 1 base and the J segment 1 base; nucleotides outside the gene matches: 1. The CDR3 runs 15 residues. Germline V lookup: CDR1 SGHRS, CDR2 YFSETQ. This CDR3 reads CASSLTSGVQETQYF. In DNA form, the CDR3 reads TGCGCCAGCAGCTTGACTAGCGGGGTCCAAGAGACCCAGTACTTC.

This CDR3 reads CASSLAVVSGANVLTF. The CDR3 DNA sequence: TGCGCCAGCAGCTTGGCCGTAGTCTCTGGGGCCAACGTCCTGACTTTC. V usage is TRBV5-1 and J usage is TRBJ2-6; D gene ambiguous. The V end was cut by 0 bases, the J end by 0 bases, with 7 bases between. Germline CDR1 SGHRS, CDR2 YFSETQ. The CDR3 totals 16 residues.

This rearrangement joins TRBV27 to TRBJ1-2, with a possible D match to TRBD1 (5 bases). This CDR3 region has 14 residues. Trimming left V 6 bases short and J 6 bases short, with 17 bases between. Germline V gene data show CDR1 as MNHEY and CDR2 as SMNVEV (reference sequence). The CDR3 is CASRATGGYNGYTF. CDR3 sequence (DNA): TGTGCCAGCAGAGCTACGGGGGGGTATAATGGCTACACCTTC.

The V gene is TRBV19, the J gene TRBJ1-1, with 9 bases lining up with TRBD1. Trimming cost V 7 bases and J 4 bases; bases outside gene matches: 10. The CDR3 runs to 15 residues. Germline V gene data show CDR1 as LNHDA and CDR2 as SQIVND (reference sequence). The CDR3: CASTPGQGLSTEAFF. The CDR3 bases are TGTGCCAGTACCCCGGGACAGGGTCTATCCACTGAAGCTTTCTTT. The variable domain in full, completed from reference TRBV19 and TRBJ1-1, reads DGGITQSPKYLFRKEGQNVTLSCEQNLNHDAMYWYRQDPGQGLRLIYYSQIVNDFQKGDIAEGYSVSREKKESFPLTVTSAQKNPTAFYLCASTPGQGLSTEAFFGQGTRLTVV.

The chain carries TRBV2 and TRBJ2-7; 9 bases are a match to TRBD1. Germline CDR1 reads SNHLY; CDR2 reads FYNNEI. This CDR3 is built from 15 residues. Losses at the gene ends were 6 bases for V and 2 bases for J; bases not matched to a gene: 8. The CDR3 coding sequence is TGTGCCAGCAGCGGTACAGGGGGCGCGGCCTACGAGCAGTACTTC. Its protein is CASSGTGGAAYEQYF.

This chain connects TRBV5-1 to TRBJ2-7, with TRBD1 matching 9 bases. Germline V gene sequence: CDR1 SGHRS, CDR2 YFSETQ. The V segment lost 7 bases and the J segment 5 bases; nucleotides outside the gene matches: 10. The CDR3 is 14 residues long. The CDR3 here is CASGGDRGRNEQYF. The CDR3 coding sequence is TGCGCCAGCGGTGGAGACAGGGGGAGGAACGAGCAGTACTTC.

The chain combines TRBV6-5 with TRBJ2-2; 8 bases line up with TRBD2. The CDR3 spans 15 residues. Trimming at V came to 7 bases and at J to 1 base, leaving 5 bases not matched to a gene. Germline CDR1 and CDR2: MNHEY and SVGAGI. The CDR3 loop is CASTHSGENTGELFF. CDR3 nucleotide sequence: TGTGCCAGCACCCATAGCGGGGAGAACACCGGGGAGCTGTTTTTT.

The genes are TRBV2 and TRBJ2-3; TRBD2 matches at 8 bases. V was clipped by 6 bases and J by 0 bases; unmatched bases: 5. Germline CDR1 SNHLY, CDR2 FYNNEI. The CDR3 contains 15 residues. CDR3 in amino acids: CASRILAASTDTQYF. The DNA of the CDR3 is TGTGCCAGCAGGATACTAGCGGCTAGCACAGATACGCAGTATTTT.

The chain has TRBV7-3 and TRBJ2-1, with no clear D. Germline CDR1 and CDR2: SGHTA and FQGTGA. Trimming pared 6 bases from V and 10 bases from J, leaving 16 bases between. This CDR3 is built from 13 residues. In DNA, the CDR3 is TGTGCCAGCAGTCCTTTGGGTCCTAGGGAGCAGTTCTTC. This gives the protein CASSPLGPREQFF.

The V gene is TRBV11-2, the J gene TRBJ2-7; 10 positions agree with TRBD2. J gave up 2 bases and V 5 bases, and 6 bases lay outside the gene matches. The CDR3 totals 15 residues. Germline V gene sequence: CDR1 SGHAT, CDR2 FQNNGV. The chain's CDR3 is CASSPSLAGAYEQYF. Here the CDR3 DNA reads TGTGCCAGCAGCCCAAGCCTAGCGGGGGCCTACGAGCAGTACTTC.

This chain connects TRBV5-1 to TRBJ1-2; the D is unclear. This CDR3 contains 14 residues. CDR1 SGHRS and CDR2 YFSETQ come from the germline V gene. V was trimmed by 2 bases and J by 4 bases, leaving 12 bases between them. The CDR3 DNA reads TGCGCCAGCAGCTTCCTTGAGAGCAGCTATGGCTACACCTTC. It specifies CASSFLESSYGYTF.

This clone was counted a few times. The genes are TRBV6-5 and TRBJ2-7; maybe TRBD1 (5 bases). The CDR3 covers 13 residues. Trimming removed 7 bases at V and 3 bases at J, with 13 bases between. Germline CDR1 MNHEY, CDR2 SVGAGI. The CDR3 DNA reads as TGTGCCAGCATTGTGACAGACGGCTACGAGCAGTACTTC. The encoded protein is CASIVTDGYEQYF.

This clone was seen only once. This chain connects TRBV6-5 to TRBJ2-4; D remains unclear. V gave up 0 bases and J gave up 5 bases, with 11 bases separating them. The length of the CDR3 is 15 residues. CDR1 is MNHEY and CDR2 is SVGAGI in the germline V gene. CDR3 in DNA: TGTGCCAGCAGTTACTCGTATGGTTCCCAAAACATTCAGTACTTC. Translated: CASSYSYGSQNIQYF.

V gene TRBV3-1 (or the pseudogene TRBV3-2) combines with J gene TRBJ1-2, with 11 bases aligning to TRBD1. Germline V gives CDR1 LGHDT, CDR2 YNNKEL (reference sequence). This CDR3 is built from 16 residues. Trimming took 3 bases from V and 4 from J; bases not matched to a gene: 7. Here the CDR3 reads CASSQYGQGAGYGYTF. The CDR3 coding sequence is TGTGCCAGCAGCCAGTATGGACAGGGGGCTGGCTATGGCTACACCTTC.

V gene TRBV7-9 combines with J gene TRBJ1-6; possible D gene TRBD1, 5 bases. The germline V gene has CDR1 SEHNR and CDR2 FQNEAQ (reference sequence). This CDR3 is 14 amino acids long. Trimming left V 2 bases short and J 8 bases short, with 10 bases between. The CDR3, as DNA: TGTGCCAGCAGCTTAAGACAGAGCGATTCACCCCTCCACTTT. Translation gives CASSLRQSDSPLHF.

V usage is TRBV18 and J usage is TRBJ2-7; either TRBD1 or TRBD2 may fit D (5 bases each). The CDR3 has 14 amino acids. V lost 2 bases and J lost 5, with 13 bases in between. CDR1 is KGHSH and CDR2 is LQKENI in the germline V gene. The CDR3 DNA follows: TGTGCCAGCTCACCAGGGGGTGGAGTGAACGAGCAGTACTTC. This translates into CASSPGGGVNEQYF.

This chain joins TRBV5-4 and TRBJ2-7; TRBD1 aligns across 9 bases. The V gene's germline CDR1 is SGHNT and CDR2 YYREEE (reference sequence). With V trimmed by 4 bases and J by 0 bases, 5 bases remained unmatched. The CDR3 totals 15 residues. The CDR3 spells CASSRQGDLSYEQYF. The CDR3 bases are TGTGCCAGCAGCAGACAGGGGGACCTCTCCTACGAGCAGTACTTC.